This T cell receptor (beta chain) was found in a study of cytomegalovirus exposure and HLA in healthy donors. The CDR3 runs 14 residues. Germline V gives CDR1 MNHEY, CDR2 SVGAGI. Trimming left V 0 bases short and J 5 bases short, with 10 bases between. Here immunoSEQ multiplex PCR was the method, and the copy in TCRdb shows in-frame clones only, minus some. Of roughly 120,000 clones in the sample, 85% to 90% were seen once. Overall study findings and caveats: Most TCR sequences were seen very rarely across donors, but some public TCRs occurred in many.

About this clone: The antigen is unknown.

Sequencing was carried out using PBMCs. V and J are TRBV6-5 and TRBJ1-1; D is uncertain. The origin of this receptor is a woman aged 25 to 39 in good health and CMV-seropositive. The CDR3 DNA reads TGTGCCAGCAGTTACTCGAACAGAGTAACTGAAGCTTTCTTT. This codes for CASSYSNRVTEAFF.